This TCR beta chain comes out of a study of cytomegalovirus exposure and HLA in healthy donors. In the study overall: Findings of an earlier analysis included about 100 million unique TCR beta sequences from 190 million or so T cells.

This clone was detected only once. Its antigen is not identified. Study results and limitations: In a later analysis, across HLA loci, associated TCR counts were highest for DRB1, lowest for HLA-C. The investigators catalogued 164 TCR beta chains as cytomegalovirus-associated.

J gave up 6 bases and V 0 bases, and 6 bases lay outside the gene matches. This CDR3 contains 16 residues. Germline lookup yields CDR1 MGHRA and CDR2 YSYEKL. PCR involved 60 Vbeta and 13 Jbeta primers. Produced via immunoSEQ multiplex PCR; TCRdb's table is partial and in-frame only. Altogether 120,000 to 150,000 clones are present, 70% to 80% being singletons, with the ten largest covering 10% to 15%. This receptor was taken from a man aged 40-49 years in good health and CMV-seropositive. The specimen sequenced was PBMCs. This sequence joins TRBV4-1 and TRBJ2-7, with 12 nucleotides matching TRBD2. The CDR3 loop reads CASSQDLTSGGLEQYF. The CDR3 region has the DNA TGCGCCAGCAGCCAAGATCTGACTAGCGGGGGACTCGAGCAGTACTTC.